This T cell receptor beta chain was sequenced in a study of blood T cells in healthy people across ages (dated by TCRdb to about 2015). For the study in its entirety: In model experiments, template switching captured roughly one uniquely barcoded TCR beta cDNA molecule for every two T cells. Four age groups were formed from the donors: young (average 16 years), middle-aged (around 41), aged (about 62) and long-lived (around 80). Age-related changes in TCR beta repertoire diversity were measured in the study by deep sequencing normalized with unique cDNA molecular identifiers. Using the same blood draw, the study looked at two additional independent replicas of 1 million unique cDNA reads for two donors, one aged 18 to 30 and the other aged 80 or older. To avoid experimental bias, donors of different ages were distributed randomly across sequencing lanes.

The roughly 39 donors, aged roughly 6 to 95 years, were systemically healthy Caucasian individuals from Russia. Each donor gave roughly 9 milliliters of peripheral blood, drawn into EDTA-treated Vacutainer tubes. Ficoll-Paque density-gradient centrifugation was used to isolate PBMCs, with at least 6.5 million per sample. Trizol reagent was used to extract total RNA from the PBMCs, yielding at least 6 micrograms per sample. For every donor, flow cytometry on a PBMC aliquot measured the percentage of naive CD45RAhigh/CD27high T cells. Libraries were constructed by 5' RACE. The instrument was an Illumina HiSeq 2500. A second PCR of about 6 to 12 cycles was performed with a sample-barcoded 5' primer and a J-beta primer mix. A template-switch 5' adaptor carrying 12 random nucleotides introduced a unique molecular identifier onto each TCR beta cDNA molecule. Each sample yielded at least 3 million CDR3-containing paired-end reads. First-strand cDNA was synthesized from all RNA with the Mint cDNA synthesis kit, primed by a TRBC-specific oligonucleotide. Following uracil-DNA glycosylase treatment, a first 18-cycle PCR with universal primers M1SS and BC2_uni_R was performed on all cDNA. In the source study's methods: Each sample was normalized by randomly selecting 1 million high-quality reads, each carrying a distinct molecular identifier. Instead of being binned into consensus sequences, reads that shared molecular identifiers were thrown out. CDR3 identification, clonotype clustering and error correction used MiTCR with a Q25 quality threshold and the strictest error-elimination algorithm. A nonparametric unseen species model with Euler transformation was used to estimate a lower bound on total TCR beta diversity. TCRdb took the public reads, trimmed them with fastp at Q25, ran MiXCR for clone calling and kept in-frame beta chains. Duplicate CDR3 protein sequences are folded into a single record with the most common DNA and genes. The V and J calls here are based on TCRdb, not the publication. This sample has 780,000 or so distinct CDR3 sequences in its table, and roughly 56% of those were observed once. The ten largest clones add up to under 30% of the sample.

The germline V gene (reference sequence) supplies CDR1 DFQATT and CDR2 SNEGSKA. Trimming leaves V shorter by 2 bases and J shorter by 1 base, with the junction holding 0 bases beyond the gene matches. The CDR3 runs 13 residues from the cysteine to the phenylalanine. Just the 39-base CDR3 DNA is kept, in frame starting at base 1. The paper's findings and limits, for the study overall: A strong correlation was found between observed TCR beta diversity and the percentage of naive T cells measured by flow cytometry. Compared with the aged group, the long-lived group had more naive CD4+ T cells, fewer expanded clones and increased TCR diversity, a pattern suggesting age selection. Bulk unsorted PBMC profiling prevented conclusive comparison of naive and antigen-experienced compartments. Estimates of total diversity from one million sequenced T cells were regarded as lower bounds and underestimates. As age increased, observed TCR beta diversity per million T cells dropped in a roughly linear way, and a significant reduction was already evident by age 40. Because the CMV infection status of the donors was unknown, age-related changes in expanded clonotypes may potentially have been confounded.

A word on this clonotype: Its target antigen remains unknown. The record has no base qualities; no much larger clone is one base away.

The sequence is built from TRBV20-1 and TRBJ2-3; TRBD2 matches 7 bases in the middle. The material sequenced was blood. The TCR originated in a man aged 35 to 55 in good health. The bases are TGCAGTGCTAGACTAGCGGGCACAGATACGCAGTATTTT. This codes for CSARLAGTDTQYF.